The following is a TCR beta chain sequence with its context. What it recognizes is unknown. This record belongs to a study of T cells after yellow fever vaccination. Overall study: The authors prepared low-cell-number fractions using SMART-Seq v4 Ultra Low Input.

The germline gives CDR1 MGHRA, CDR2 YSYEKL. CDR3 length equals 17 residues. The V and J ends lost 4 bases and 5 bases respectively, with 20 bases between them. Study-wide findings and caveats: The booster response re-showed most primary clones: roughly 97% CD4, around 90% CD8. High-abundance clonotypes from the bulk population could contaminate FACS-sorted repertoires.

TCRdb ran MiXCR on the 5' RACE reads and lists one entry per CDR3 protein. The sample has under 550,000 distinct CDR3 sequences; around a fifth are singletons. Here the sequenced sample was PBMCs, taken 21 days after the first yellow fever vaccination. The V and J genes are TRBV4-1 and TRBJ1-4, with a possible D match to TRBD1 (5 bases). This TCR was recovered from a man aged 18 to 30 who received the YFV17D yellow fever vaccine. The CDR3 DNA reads TGCGCCAGCAGCCCGAGGGGTGGTCGGAGACCAAATGAAAAACTGTTTTTT. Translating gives CASSPRGGRRPNEKLFF.